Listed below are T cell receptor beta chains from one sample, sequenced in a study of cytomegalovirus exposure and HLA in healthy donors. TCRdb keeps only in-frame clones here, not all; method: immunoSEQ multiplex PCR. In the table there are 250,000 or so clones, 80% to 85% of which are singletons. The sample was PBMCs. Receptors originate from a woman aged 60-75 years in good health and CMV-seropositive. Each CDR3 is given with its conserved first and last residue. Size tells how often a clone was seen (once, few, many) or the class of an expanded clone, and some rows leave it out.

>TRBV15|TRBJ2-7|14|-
CATSRDRGSYEQYF
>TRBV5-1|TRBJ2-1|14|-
CASSPGAGYNEQFF
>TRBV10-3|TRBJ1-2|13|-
CAISAQGDYGYTF
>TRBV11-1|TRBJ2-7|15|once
CASSLASGLRYEQYF
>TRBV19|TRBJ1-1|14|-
CASSIEARHTEAFF
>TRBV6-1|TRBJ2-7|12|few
CASRRTIDEQYF
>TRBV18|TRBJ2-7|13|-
CASSGLELGEQYF
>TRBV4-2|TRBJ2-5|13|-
CASSQDSSETQYF
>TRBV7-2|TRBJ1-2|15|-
CASSLEWAVDYGYTF
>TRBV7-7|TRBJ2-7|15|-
CASSLGTGTSYEQYF
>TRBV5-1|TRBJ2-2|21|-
CASSLAGASGRPRVNTGELFF
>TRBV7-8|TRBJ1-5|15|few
CASSFGAGVNQPQHF
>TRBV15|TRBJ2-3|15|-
CATSRGLAGGDTQYF
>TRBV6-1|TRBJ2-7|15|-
CASSSGQASSYEQYF
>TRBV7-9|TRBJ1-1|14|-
CASSFGRAGTEAFF
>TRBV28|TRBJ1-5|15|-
CASSPRTGGGQPQHF
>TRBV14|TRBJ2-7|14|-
CASSSILSVYEQYF
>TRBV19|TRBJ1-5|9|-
CASGQPQHF
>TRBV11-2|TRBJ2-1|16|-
CASSQTGGTSYNEQFF
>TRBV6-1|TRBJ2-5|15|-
CASSSGMAFQETQYF
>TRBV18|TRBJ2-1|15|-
CASSPLAGGDNEQFF
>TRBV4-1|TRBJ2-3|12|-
CASSHDTGLWYF
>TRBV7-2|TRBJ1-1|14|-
CASSLLGFNAEAFF
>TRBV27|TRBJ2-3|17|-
CASSILRGGASTDTQYF
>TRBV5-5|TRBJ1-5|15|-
CASSLGTGGNQPQHF
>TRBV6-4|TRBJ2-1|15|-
CASSERLASYNEQFF
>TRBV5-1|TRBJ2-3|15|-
CASSGGFSGADTQYF
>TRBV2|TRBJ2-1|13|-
CASRDRGYNEQFF
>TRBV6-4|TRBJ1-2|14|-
CASSPSWTGNGYTF
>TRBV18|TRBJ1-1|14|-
CASSQKTGGTEAFF
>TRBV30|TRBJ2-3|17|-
CAWSPLVGPGSTDTQYF
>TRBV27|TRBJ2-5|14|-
CASSLAGRRETQYF
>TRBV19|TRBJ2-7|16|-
CASSSPALGRAYEQYF